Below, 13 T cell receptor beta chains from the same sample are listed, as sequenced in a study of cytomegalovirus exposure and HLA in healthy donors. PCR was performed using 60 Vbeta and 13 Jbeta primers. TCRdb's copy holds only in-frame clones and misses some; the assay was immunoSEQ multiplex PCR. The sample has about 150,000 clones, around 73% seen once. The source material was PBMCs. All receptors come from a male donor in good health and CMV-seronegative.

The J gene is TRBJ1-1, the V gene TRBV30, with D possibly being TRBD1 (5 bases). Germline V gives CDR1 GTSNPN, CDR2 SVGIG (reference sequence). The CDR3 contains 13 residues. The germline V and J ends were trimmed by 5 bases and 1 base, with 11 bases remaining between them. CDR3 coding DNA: TGTGCCTGGGGCGGGACTGAGAACACTGAAGCTTTCTTT. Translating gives CAWGGTENTEAFF.

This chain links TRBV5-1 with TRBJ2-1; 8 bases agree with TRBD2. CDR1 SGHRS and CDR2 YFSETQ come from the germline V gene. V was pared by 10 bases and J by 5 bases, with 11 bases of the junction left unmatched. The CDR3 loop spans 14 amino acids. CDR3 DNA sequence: TGCGCCTCGCGGGGGGCGATTCTTAACAATGAGCAGTTCTTC. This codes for CASRGAILNNEQFF.

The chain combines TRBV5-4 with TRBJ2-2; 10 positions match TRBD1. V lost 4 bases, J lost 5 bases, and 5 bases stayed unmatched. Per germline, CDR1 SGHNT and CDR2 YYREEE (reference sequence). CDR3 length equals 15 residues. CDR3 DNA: TGTGCCAGCAGCGTCCCGGGACAGGGGACCGGGGAGCTGTTTTTT. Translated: CASSVPGQGTGELFF. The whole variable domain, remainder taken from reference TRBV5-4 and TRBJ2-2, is ETGVTQSPTHLIKTRGQQVTLRCSSQSGHNTVSWYQQALGQGPQFIFQYYREEENGRGNFPPRFSGLQFPNYSSELNVNALELDDSALYLCASSVPGQGTGELFFGEGSRLTVL.

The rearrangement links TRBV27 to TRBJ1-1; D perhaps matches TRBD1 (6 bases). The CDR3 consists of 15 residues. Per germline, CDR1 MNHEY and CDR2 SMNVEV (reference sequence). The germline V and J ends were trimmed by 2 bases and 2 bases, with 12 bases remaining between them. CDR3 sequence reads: CASSLKGHPNTEAFF. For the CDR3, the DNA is TGTGCCAGCAGTTTAAAGGGACATCCTAACACTGAAGCTTTCTTT.

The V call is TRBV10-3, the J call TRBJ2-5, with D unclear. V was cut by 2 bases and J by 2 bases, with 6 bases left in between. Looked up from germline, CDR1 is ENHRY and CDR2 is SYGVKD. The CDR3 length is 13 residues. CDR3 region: CAISERRQETQYF. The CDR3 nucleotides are TGTGCCATCAGTGAGCGTAGACAAGAGACCCAGTACTTC.

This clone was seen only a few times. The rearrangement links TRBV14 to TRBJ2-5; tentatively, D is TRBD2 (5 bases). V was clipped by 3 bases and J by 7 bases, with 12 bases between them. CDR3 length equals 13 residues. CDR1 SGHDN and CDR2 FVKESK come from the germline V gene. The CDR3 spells CASSQIGKGTQYF. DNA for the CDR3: TGTGCCAGCAGCCAGATCGGGAAGGGGACCCAGTACTTC.

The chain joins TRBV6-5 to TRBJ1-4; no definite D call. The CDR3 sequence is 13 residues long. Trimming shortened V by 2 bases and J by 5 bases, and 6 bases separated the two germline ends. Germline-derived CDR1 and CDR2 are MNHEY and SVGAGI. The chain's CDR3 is CASSYAQNEKLFF. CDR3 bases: TGTGCCAGCAGTTACGCCCAGAATGAAAAACTGTTTTTT.

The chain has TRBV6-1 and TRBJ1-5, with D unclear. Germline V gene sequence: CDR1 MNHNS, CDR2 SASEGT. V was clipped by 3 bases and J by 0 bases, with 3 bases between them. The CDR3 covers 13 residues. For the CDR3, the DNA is TGTGCCAGCAGTGATAATAGCAATCAGCCCCAGCATTTT. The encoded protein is CASSDNSNQPQHF.

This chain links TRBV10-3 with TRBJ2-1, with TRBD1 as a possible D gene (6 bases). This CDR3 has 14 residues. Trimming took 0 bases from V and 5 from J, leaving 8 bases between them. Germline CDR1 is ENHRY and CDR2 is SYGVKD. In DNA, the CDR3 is TGTGCCATCAGTGAGTCGGGGGCCGACAATGAGCAGTTCTTC. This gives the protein CAISESGADNEQFF.

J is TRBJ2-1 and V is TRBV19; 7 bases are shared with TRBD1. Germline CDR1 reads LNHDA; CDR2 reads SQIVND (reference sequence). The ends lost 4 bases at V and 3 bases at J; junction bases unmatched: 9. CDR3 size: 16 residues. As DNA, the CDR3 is TGTGCCAGTAGTACCCTGACAGGGTTAGGCTACAATGAGCAGTTCTTC. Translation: CASSTLTGLGYNEQFF.

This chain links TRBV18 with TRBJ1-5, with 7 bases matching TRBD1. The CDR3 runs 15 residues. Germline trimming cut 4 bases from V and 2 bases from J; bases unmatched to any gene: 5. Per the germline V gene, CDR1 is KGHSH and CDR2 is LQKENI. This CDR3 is CASSQNDRGNQPQHF. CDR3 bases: TGTGCCAGCTCACAAAACGACAGGGGCAATCAGCCCCAGCATTTT.

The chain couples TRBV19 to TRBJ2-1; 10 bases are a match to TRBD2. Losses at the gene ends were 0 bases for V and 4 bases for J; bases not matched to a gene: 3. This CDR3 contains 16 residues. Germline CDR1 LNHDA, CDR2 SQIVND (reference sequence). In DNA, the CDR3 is TGTGCCAGTAGTATAGATCTAGCGGGAGAATACAATGAGCAGTTCTTC. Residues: CASSIDLAGEYNEQFF.

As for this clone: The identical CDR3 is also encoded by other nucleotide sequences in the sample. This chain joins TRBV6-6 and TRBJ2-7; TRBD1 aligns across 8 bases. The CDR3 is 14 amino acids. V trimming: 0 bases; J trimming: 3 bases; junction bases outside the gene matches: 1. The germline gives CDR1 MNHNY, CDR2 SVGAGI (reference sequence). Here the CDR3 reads CASSYSGQGYEQYF. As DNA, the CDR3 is TGTGCCAGCAGTTACTCTGGACAGGGCTACGAGCAGTACTTC.